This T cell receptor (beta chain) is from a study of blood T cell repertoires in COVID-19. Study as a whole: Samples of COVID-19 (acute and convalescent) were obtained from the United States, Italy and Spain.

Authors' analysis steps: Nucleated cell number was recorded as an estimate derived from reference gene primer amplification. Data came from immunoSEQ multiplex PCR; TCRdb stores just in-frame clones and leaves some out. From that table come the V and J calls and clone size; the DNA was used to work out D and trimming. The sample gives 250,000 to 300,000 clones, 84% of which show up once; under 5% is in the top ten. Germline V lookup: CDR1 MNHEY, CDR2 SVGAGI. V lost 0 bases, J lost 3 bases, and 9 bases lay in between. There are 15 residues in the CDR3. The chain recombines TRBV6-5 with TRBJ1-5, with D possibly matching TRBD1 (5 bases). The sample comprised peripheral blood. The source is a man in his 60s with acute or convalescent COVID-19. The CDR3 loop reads CASSYSRQSNQPQHF. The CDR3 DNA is TGTGCCAGCAGTTACTCGAGACAGTCCAATCAGCCCCAGCATTTT.